One T cell receptor beta chain is described in this entry. The antigen remains unidentified. J lost 3 bases, V lost 6 bases, and 8 bases had no gene match. This CDR3 has 15 amino acids. Germline-derived CDR1 and CDR2 are WSHSY and SAAADI. Primers included in the PCR were 60 Vbeta and 13 Jbeta primers. The repertoire was sequenced with immunoSEQ multiplex PCR; TCRdb's copy has only in-frame clones and lacks some. The sample spans just over 150,000 clones; the ten largest clones claim roughly 1.9%. The sample is drawn from a study of cytomegalovirus exposure and HLA in healthy donors. Looking at the study overall: An early release of data contained approximately 80 million unique TCRs, which came from HLA-typed donors. Study-level results: Per a later analysis, 15,000 to 20,000 TCR beta sequences showed association with HLA alleles at 0.05 false discovery rate. Later work found that TCR association rates differed between HLA loci; DRB1 had the most and HLA-C the fewest.

The specimen sequenced was PBMCs. The clonotype originates from a man aged 25 to 45 in good health and CMV-seronegative. The chain links TRBV10-2 to TRBJ2-7, with 10 bases aligning to TRBD1. The CDR3 DNA reads as TGCGCCAGCAGGCCCCAGACAGGGGGCTTCTACGAGCAGTACTTC. Translating gives CASRPQTGGFYEQYF.